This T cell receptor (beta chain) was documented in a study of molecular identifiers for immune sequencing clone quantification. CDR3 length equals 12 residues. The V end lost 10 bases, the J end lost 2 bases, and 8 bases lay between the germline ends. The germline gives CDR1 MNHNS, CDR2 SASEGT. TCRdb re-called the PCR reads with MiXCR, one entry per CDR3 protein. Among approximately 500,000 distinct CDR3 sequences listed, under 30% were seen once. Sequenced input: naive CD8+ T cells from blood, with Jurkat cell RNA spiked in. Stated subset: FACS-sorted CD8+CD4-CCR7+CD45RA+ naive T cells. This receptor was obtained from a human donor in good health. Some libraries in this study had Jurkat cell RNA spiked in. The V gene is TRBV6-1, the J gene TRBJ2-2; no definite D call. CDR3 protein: CATRTNTGELFF. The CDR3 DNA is TGTGCCACCAGAACAAACACCGGGGAGCTGTTTTTT.